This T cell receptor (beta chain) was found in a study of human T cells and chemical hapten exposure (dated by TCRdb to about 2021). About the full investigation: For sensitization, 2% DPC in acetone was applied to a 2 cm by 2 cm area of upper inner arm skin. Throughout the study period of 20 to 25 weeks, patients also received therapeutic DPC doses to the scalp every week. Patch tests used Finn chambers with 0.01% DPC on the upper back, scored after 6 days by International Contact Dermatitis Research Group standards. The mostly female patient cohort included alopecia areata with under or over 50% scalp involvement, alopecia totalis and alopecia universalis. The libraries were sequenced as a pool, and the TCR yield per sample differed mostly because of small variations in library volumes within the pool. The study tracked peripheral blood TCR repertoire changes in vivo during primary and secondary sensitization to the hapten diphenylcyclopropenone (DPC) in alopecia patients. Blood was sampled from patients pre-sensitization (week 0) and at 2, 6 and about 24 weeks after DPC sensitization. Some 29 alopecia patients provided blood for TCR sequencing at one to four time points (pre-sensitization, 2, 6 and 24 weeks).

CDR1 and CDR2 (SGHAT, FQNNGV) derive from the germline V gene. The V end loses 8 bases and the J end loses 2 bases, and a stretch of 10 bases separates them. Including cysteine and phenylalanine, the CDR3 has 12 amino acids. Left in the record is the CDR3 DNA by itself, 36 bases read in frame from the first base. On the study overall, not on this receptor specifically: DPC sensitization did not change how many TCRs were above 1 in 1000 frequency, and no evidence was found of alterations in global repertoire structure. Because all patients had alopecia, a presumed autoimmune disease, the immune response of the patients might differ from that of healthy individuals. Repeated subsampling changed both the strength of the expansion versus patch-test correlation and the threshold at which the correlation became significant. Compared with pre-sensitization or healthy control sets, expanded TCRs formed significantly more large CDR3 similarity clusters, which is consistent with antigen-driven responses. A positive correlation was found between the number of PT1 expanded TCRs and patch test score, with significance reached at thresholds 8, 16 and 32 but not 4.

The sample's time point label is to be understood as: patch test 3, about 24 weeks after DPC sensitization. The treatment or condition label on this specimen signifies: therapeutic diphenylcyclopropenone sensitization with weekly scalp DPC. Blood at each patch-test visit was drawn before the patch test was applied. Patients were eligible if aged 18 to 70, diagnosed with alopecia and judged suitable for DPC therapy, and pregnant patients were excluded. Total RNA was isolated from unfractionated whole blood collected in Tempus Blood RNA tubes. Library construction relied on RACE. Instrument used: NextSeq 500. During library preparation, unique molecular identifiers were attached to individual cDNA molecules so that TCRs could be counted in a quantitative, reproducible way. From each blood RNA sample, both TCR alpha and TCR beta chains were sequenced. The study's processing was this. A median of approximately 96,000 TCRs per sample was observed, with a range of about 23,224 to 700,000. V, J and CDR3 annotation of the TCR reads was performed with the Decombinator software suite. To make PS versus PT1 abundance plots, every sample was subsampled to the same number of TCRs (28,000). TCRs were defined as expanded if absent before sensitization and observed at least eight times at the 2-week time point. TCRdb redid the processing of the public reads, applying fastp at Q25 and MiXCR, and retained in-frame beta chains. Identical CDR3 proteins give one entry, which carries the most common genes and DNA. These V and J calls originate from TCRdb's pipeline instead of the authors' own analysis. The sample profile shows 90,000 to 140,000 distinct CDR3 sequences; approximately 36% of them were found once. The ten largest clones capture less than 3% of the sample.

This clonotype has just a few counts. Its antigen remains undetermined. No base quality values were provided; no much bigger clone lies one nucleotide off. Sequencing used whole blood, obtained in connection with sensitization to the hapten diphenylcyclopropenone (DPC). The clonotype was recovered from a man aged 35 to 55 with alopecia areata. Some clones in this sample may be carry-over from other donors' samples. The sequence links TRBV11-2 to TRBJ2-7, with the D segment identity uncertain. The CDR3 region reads CASGTVTYEQYF. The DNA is TGTGCCAGCGGCACAGTGACCTACGAGCAGTACTTC.